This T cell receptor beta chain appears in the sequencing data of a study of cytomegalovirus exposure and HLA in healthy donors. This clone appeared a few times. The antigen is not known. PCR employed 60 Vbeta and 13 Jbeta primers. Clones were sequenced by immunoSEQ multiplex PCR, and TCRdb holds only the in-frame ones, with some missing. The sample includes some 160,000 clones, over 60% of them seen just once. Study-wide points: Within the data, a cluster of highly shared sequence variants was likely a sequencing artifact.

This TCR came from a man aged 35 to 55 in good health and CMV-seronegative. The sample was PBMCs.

The CDR3 DNA is TGCGCCAGCAGCCAGGGAGGCCCTAGCGCCGCCAGCAATGAGCAGTTCTTC. Translation gives CASSQGGPSAASNEQFF. This chain links TRBV5-1 with TRBJ2-1; a possible D gene is TRBD2 (6 bases). Germline V gene sequence: CDR1 SGHRS, CDR2 YFSETQ. The V end was cut by 4 bases, the J end by 6 bases, with 23 bases between. This CDR3 contains 17 residues.